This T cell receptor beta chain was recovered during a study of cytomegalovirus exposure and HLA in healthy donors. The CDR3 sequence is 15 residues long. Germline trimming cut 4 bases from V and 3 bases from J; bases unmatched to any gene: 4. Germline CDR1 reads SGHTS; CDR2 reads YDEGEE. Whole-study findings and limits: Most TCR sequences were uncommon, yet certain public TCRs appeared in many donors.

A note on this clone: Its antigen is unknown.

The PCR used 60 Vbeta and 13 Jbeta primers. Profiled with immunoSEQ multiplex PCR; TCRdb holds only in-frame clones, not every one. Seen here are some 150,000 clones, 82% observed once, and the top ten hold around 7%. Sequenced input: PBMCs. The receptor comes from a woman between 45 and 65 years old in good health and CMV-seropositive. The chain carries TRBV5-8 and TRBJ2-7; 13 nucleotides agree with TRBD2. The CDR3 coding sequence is TGTGCCAGCAGCCTGACTAGCGGGGGGCACTACGAGCAGTACTTC. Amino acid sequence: CASSLTSGGHYEQYF.